These 2 T cell receptor beta chains originate from one sample sequenced in a study of cytomegalovirus exposure and HLA in healthy donors. In the PCR, 60 Vbeta and 13 Jbeta primers were used. TCRdb's copy holds only in-frame clones and misses some; the assay was immunoSEQ multiplex PCR. Here the sample spans some 180,000 clones, under 80% being singletons. The sample comprised PBMCs. Receptors originate from a woman aged 25 to 39 in good health and CMV-seropositive.

This clone was detected once. The gene calls are TRBV2 and TRBJ1-3; 8 positions agree with TRBD1. The length of the CDR3 is 14 residues. Germline assignment: CDR1 SNHLY and CDR2 FYNNEI. The V gene end was trimmed by 5 bases and the J gene end by 3 bases; junction bases not matched to a gene: 3. CDR3 amino acids: CASSQDRVGNTIYF. The CDR3 nucleotides are TGTGCCAGCAGTCAGGACAGGGTTGGAAACACCATATATTTT.

The chain carries TRBV28 and TRBJ2-5; a possible D gene is TRBD2 (5 bases). The CDR3 totals 13 residues. The V gene lost 5 bases and the J gene lost 2 bases, with 9 bases spanning the gap. The germline CDR1 and CDR2 sequences are MDHEN and SYDVKM. CDR3 bases: TGTGCCAGCAGTCCACCGGGACAAGAGACCCAGTACTTC. Its protein product is CASSPPGQETQYF.